This T cell receptor beta chain is drawn from a study of Graves' ophthalmopathy and Graves' hyperthyroidism. In the study overall: The authors collected peripheral blood at initial diagnosis, before any treatment.

Study-wide results and limits: Predictions made by the model for ophthalmopathy progression reached under 71% sensitivity and roughly 75% specificity.

A word on this clonotype: Its antigen remains unidentified.

Beta-chain TCR CDR3 regions were amplified from RNA transcripts. Investigators did first-round RT-PCR with HTBI primers, then second-round multiplex PCR. TCRdb processed the multiplex PCR reads anew with MiXCR; each CDR3 protein has one entry. In the table there are about 390,000 distinct CDR3 sequences, approximately 15% of which are singletons. Hyperthyroidism patients were newly diagnosed, under 2 months' duration, aged 18 to 65. V shed 1 base and J shed 1 base, with 7 bases lying between them. The CDR3 runs 14 residues. The V call is TRBV12-3 or TRBV12-4, the J call TRBJ1-1; D call uncertain. The receptor comes from a woman aged 18-29 years with stable Graves' hyperthyroidism. Source material: peripheral blood. The CDR3 is CASSLGKSNTEAFF. The CDR3 DNA is TGTGCCAGCAGTTTAGGCAAATCGAACACTGAAGCTTTCTTT.